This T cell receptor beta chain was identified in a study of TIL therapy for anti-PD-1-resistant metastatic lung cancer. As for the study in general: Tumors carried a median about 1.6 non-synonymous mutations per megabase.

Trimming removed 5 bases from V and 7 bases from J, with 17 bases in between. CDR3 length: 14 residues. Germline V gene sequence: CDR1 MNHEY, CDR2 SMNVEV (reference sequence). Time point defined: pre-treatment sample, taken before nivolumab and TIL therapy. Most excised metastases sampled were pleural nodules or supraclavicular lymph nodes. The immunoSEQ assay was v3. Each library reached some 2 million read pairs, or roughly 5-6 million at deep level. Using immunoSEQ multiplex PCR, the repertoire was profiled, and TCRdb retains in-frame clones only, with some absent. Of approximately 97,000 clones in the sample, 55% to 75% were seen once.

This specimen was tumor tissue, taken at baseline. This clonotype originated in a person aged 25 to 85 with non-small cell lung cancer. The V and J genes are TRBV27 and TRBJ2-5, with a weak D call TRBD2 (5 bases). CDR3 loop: CASSPTQDSPTQYF. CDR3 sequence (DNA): TGTGCCAGCAGTCCAACCCAGGACTCTCCGACCCAGTACTTC.